Listed here is a single T cell receptor (beta chain). Its antigen is not identified. The CDR3 contains 13 residues. From germline, CDR1 is SNHLY and CDR2 FYNNEI. Trimming took 6 bases from V and 3 from J; bases not matched to a gene: 0. The data were obtained in a study of cytomegalovirus exposure and HLA in healthy donors. Looking at the study overall: In an earlier analysis, some 110 million unique TCR beta sequences were found from about 179 million T cells. Regarding the study as a whole: The authors later found HLA-associated TCR beta chains more clonally expanded than equally common others.

This PCR relied on a set of 60 Vbeta primers and 13 Jbeta primers. The repertoire was sequenced with immunoSEQ multiplex PCR; TCRdb's copy has only in-frame clones and lacks some. This sample carries about 190,000 clones, approximately 86% of them seen once, and the ten largest clones take roughly 1.7%. Unrecorded immune exposure was likely among donors, who were nominally healthy when sampled. This TCR derives from a woman aged 18 to 35 in good health and CMV-seronegative. The material sequenced was PBMCs. The chain recombines TRBV2 with TRBJ2-2; 8 positions match TRBD1. The CDR3 is CASRGQDTGELFF. DNA for the CDR3: TGTGCCAGCAGGGGACAGGACACCGGGGAGCTGTTTTTT.